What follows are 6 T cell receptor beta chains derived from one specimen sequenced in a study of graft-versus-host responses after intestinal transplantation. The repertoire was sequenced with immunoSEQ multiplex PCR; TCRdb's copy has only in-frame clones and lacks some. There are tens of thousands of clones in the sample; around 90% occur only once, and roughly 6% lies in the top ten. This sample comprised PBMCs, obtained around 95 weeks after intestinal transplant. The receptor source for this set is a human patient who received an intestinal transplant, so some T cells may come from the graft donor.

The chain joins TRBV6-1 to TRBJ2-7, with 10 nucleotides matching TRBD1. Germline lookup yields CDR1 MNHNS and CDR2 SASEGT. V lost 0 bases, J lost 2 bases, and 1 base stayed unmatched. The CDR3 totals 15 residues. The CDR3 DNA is TGTGCCAGCAGTGAAGCCGACAGGGGGCCCTACGAGCAGTACTTC. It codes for CASSEADRGPYEQYF.

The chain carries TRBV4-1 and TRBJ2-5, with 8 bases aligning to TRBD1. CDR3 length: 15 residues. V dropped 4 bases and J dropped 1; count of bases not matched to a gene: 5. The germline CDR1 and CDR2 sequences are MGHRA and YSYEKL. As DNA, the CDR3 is TGCGCCAGCAGCCTTCCCGGACAGGGCCAAGAGACCCAGTACTTC. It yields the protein CASSLPGQGQETQYF.

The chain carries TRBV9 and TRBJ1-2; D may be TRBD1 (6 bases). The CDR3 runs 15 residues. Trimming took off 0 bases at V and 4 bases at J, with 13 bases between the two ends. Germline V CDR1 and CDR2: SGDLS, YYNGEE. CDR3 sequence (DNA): TGTGCCAGCAGCGTAGAGGGGGGCGCAGGCTATGGCTACACCTTC. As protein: CASSVEGGAGYGYTF.

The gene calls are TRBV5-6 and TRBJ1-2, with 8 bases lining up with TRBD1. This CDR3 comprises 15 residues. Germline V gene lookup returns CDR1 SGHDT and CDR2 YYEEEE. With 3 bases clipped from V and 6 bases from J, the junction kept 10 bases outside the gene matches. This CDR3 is CASSYRDRPLHGYTF. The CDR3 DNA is TGTGCCAGCAGCTACAGGGACAGGCCATTACATGGCTACACCTTC.

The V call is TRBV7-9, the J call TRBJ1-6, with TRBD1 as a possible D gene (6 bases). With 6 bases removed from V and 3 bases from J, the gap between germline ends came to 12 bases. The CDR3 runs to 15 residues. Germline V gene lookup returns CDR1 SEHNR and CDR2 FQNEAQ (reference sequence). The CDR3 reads CASRPQGIYNSPLHF. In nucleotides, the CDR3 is TGTGCCAGCAGACCACAGGGAATCTATAATTCACCCCTCCACTTT.

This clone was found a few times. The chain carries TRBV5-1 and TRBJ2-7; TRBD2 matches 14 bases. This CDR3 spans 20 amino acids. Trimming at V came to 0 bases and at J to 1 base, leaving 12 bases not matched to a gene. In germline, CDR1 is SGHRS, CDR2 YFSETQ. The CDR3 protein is CASSLGEPGLAGAISYEQYF. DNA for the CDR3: TGCGCCAGCAGCTTGGGAGAGCCGGGACTAGCGGGGGCGATTTCCTACGAGCAGTACTTC. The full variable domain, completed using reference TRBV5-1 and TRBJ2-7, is KAGVTQTPRYLIKTRGQQVTLSCSPISGHRSVSWYQQTPGQGLQFLFEYFSETQRNKGNFPGRFSGRQFSNSRSEMNVSTLELGDSALYLCASSLGEPGLAGAISYEQYFGPGTRLTVT.